Each of the 24 T cell receptor beta chains below was sequenced from the same sample in a study of T-cell reconstitution after alpha-beta-depleted transplantation in children. The TCRbeta library incorporated unique molecular identifiers. One entry per CDR3 protein, called by TCRdb with MiXCR from the PCR reads. The sample has about 900,000 distinct CDR3 sequences, 25% to 35% seen once. The starting material was PBMCs, mostly from graft donor cells, obtained 360 days after TCRalphabeta/CD19-depleted stem cell transplant. Receptors were obtained from a boy less than two years old who had a stem cell transplant for SCID, so the T cells may come from the graft donor.

The gene calls are TRBV7-2 and TRBJ1-4; the D gene is possibly TRBD1 (5 bases). There are 22 residues in the CDR3. V lost 3 bases and J lost 0, with 29 bases in between. Germline assignment: CDR1 SGHTA and CDR2 FQGNSA. The CDR3 sequence: CASSFQQHTQTRDGTTNEKLFF. The CDR3 DNA follows: TGTGCCAGCAGCTTTCAACAACACACACAGACCAGGGACGGGACAACTAATGAAAAACTGTTTTTT.

Only one count was recorded for this clonotype. The chain employs TRBV13 and TRBJ2-7; D not resolved. Trimming removed 0 bases at V and 0 bases at J, with 9 bases between. The CDR3 has 15 residues. Germline CDR1 and CDR2: PRHDT and FYEKMQ (reference sequence). The CDR3 here is CASSLGIRSSYEQYF. The CDR3 DNA is TGTGCCAGCAGCTTAGGGATCCGGTCCTCCTACGAGCAGTACTTC.

CDR3 nucleotides: TGTGCCAGCAGTTTATCTCTCGGCAGGGGCACCGGGGAGCTGTTTTTT. Its protein is CASSLSLGRGTGELFF. V usage is TRBV12-3 or TRBV12-4 and J usage is TRBJ2-2, with TRBD1 as a possible D gene (6 bases). The CDR3 is 16 residues long. Trimming removed 2 bases from V and 4 bases from J, with 14 bases in between.

With regard to this clonotype: One end of the junction fails to match germline, which may point to a read error. The chain uses TRBV5-6 and TRBJ2-2; unclear D gene. The CDR3 sequence is 21 residues long. Germline assignment: CDR1 SGHDT and CDR2 YYEEEE. CDR3 nucleotides: TGTGCCAGCAGCTTGATGCAGCCCCGAATAATAGACCGAGGTAACATCGGGGAGCTGTTTTTT. Protein product: CASSLMQPRIIDRGNIGELFF.

The rearrangement joins TRBV28 to TRBJ2-7; 7 positions match TRBD1. Germline V gene data show CDR1 as MDHEN and CDR2 as SYDVKM. Trimming cost V 7 bases and J 3 bases; bases outside gene matches: 6. CDR3 length equals 13 residues. In DNA form, the CDR3 reads TGTGCCAGCAACAGGGGCAGGGACTACGAGCAGTACTTC. Its protein is CASNRGRDYEQYF.

The chain links TRBV6-5 to TRBJ2-5, with 8 bases that match TRBD2. J was trimmed by 9 bases and V by 2 bases; bases with no gene match: 8. The CDR3 has 14 amino acids. The germline V gene encodes CDR1 MNHEY and CDR2 SVGAGI. This CDR3 reads CASSYAGGRVAQYF. CDR3 DNA: TGTGCCAGCAGTTACGCGGGGGGCCGAGTGGCCCAGTACTTC.

The chain employs TRBV5-1 and TRBJ2-3; D is unresolved. Germline V gives CDR1 SGHRS, CDR2 YFSETQ. Trimming shortened V by 0 bases and J by 2 bases, and 7 bases separated the two germline ends. The CDR3 covers 14 residues. The CDR3 bases are TGCGCCAGCAGCTTGGTTTCTCACACAGATACGCAGTATTTT. This gives the protein CASSLVSHTDTQYF.

The chain joins TRBV6-1 to TRBJ2-2; 9 nucleotides agree with TRBD1. Trimming at V came to 6 bases and at J to 3 bases, leaving 8 bases not matched to a gene. This CDR3 spans 16 amino acids. Germline V gives CDR1 MNHNS, CDR2 SASEGT. CDR3 loop: CASSRGTGRDTGELFF. In nucleotides, the CDR3 is TGTGCCAGCAGCCGAGGGACAGGGAGAGACACCGGGGAGCTGTTTTTT.

The rearrangement joins TRBV11-2 to TRBJ1-2; D possibly corresponds to TRBD1 (5 bases). V lost 1 base, J lost 2 bases, and 14 bases lay in between. The length of the CDR3 is 16 residues. Germline CDR1 is SGHAT and CDR2 is FQNNGV. CDR3 amino acids: CASSLAPAGVNYGYTF. CDR3 nucleotides: TGTGCCAGCAGCTTAGCCCCCGCGGGGGTGAACTATGGCTACACCTTC.

The sample holds many counts of this clonotype. The chain recombines TRBV7-3 with TRBJ2-3; TRBD1 matches at 7 bases. CDR3 length equals 14 residues. CDR1 and CDR2 from the germline V gene are SGHTA and FQGTGA. V lost 2 bases to trimming and J lost 3 bases; unmatched junction nucleotides: 2. CDR3 in amino acids: CASSLRQGTDTQYF. The CDR3 DNA reads as TGTGCCAGCAGCTTACGACAGGGAACAGATACGCAGTATTTT.

The chain recombines TRBV14 with TRBJ1-3; the D is unclear. CDR1 is SGHDN and CDR2 is FVKESK in the germline V gene. V dropped 3 bases and J dropped 1 base, with 4 bases sitting between them. There are 13 residues in the CDR3. In nucleotides, the CDR3 is TGTGCCAGCAGCCACCGATCTGGAAACACCATATATTTT. Its protein is CASSHRSGNTIYF.

This clonotype was counted only a few times. The chain uses TRBV5-4 and TRBJ2-1, with TRBD1 as a possible D gene (6 bases). Trimming removed 3 bases from V and 2 bases from J, with 21 bases in between. From germline, CDR1 is SGHNT and CDR2 YYREEE (reference sequence). The CDR3 is 18 amino acids. The CDR3 region is CASSSYSLRDTPYNEQFF. CDR3 DNA sequence: TGTGCCAGCAGCTCCTACTCTCTTCGGGACACCCCCTACAATGAGCAGTTCTTC.

The chain is built from TRBV20-1 and TRBJ1-3; TRBD1 matches 10 bases. This CDR3 region has 14 residues. Germline V gene lookup returns CDR1 DFQATT and CDR2 SNEGSKA (reference sequence). Trimming removed 6 bases from V and 4 bases from J; junction bases left unmatched: 6. The CDR3 nucleotides are TGCAGTGCCCGGACAGGGGGAGACGGAAACACCATATATTTT. Its protein product is CSARTGGDGNTIYF.

The gene calls are TRBV7-9 and TRBJ2-7; D call uncertain. V was trimmed by 5 bases and J by 3 bases, leaving 11 bases between them. Per germline, CDR1 SEHNR and CDR2 FQNEAQ (reference sequence). The CDR3 is 13 amino acids. CDR3 sequence: CASSTDGYYEQYF. DNA for the CDR3: TGTGCCAGCAGCACCGACGGGTACTACGAGCAGTACTTC.

This CDR3 reads CASSGTGRNIQYF. Here the CDR3 DNA reads TGTGCCAGCAGCGGGACAGGACGAAACATTCAGTACTTC. V and J are TRBV12-3 or TRBV12-4 and TRBJ2-4, with TRBD1 matching 8 bases. Germline trimming cut 6 bases from V and 6 bases from J; bases unmatched to any gene: 4. CDR3 length: 13 residues.

The V and J genes are TRBV12-3 or TRBV12-4 and TRBJ2-7; D is unresolved. Trimming left V 5 bases short and J 4 bases short, with 21 bases between. The CDR3 covers 16 residues. CDR3 sequence (DNA): TGTGCCAGCAGTGTCTTAGCCGTCTGGGGTTTTTACGAGCAGTACTTC. This translates into CASSVLAVWGFYEQYF.

The chain carries TRBV12-3 or TRBV12-4 and TRBJ1-5; 8 positions agree with TRBD1. Trimming removed 5 bases from V and 11 bases from J; junction bases left unmatched: 5. The CDR3 extends over 12 amino acids. DNA of the CDR3: TGTGCCAGCAGTAAACGGACAGGGTCCCAGCATTTT. The encoded protein is CASSKRTGSQHF.

The chain links TRBV29-1 to TRBJ1-1, with unresolved D. Germline CDR1 and CDR2: SQVTM and ANQGSEA. V gave up 7 bases and J gave up 2 bases, with 11 bases separating them. The CDR3 is 12 amino acids. For the CDR3, the DNA is TGCAGCGCTGATGACGGTAACACTGAAGCTTTCTTT. Translation: CSADDGNTEAFF.

This chain connects TRBV12-3 or TRBV12-4 to TRBJ2-1, with TRBD1 matching 10 bases. The CDR3 is 17 amino acids. V shed 5 bases and J 0 bases; nucleotides not matched to a gene: 7. This CDR3 is CASSPGQGWGSYNEQFF. In DNA, the CDR3 is TGTGCCAGCAGTCCGGGACAGGGGTGGGGCTCCTACAATGAGCAGTTCTTC.

This clonotype showed up just a few times. This chain uses TRBV4-3 with TRBJ2-1; D is unclear. The CDR3 sequence is 13 residues long. V was cut by 4 bases and J by 6 bases, with 10 bases left in between. Per the germline V gene, CDR1 is LGHNA and CDR2 is YSLEER. The CDR3 loop is CASSLVDSNEQFF. The CDR3 DNA sequence: TGCGCCAGCAGCCTAGTAGATTCCAATGAGCAGTTCTTC.

The chain couples TRBV20-1 to TRBJ2-1; 7 positions agree with TRBD1. Germline V gene lookup returns CDR1 DFQATT and CDR2 SNEGSKA (reference sequence). The CDR3 has 15 residues. V gave up 0 bases and J gave up 3 bases; unmatched junction bases: 5. DNA for the CDR3: TGCAGTGCTAGAGATCCACGGACAGGCTACAATGAGCAGTTCTTC. This gives the protein CSARDPRTGYNEQFF.

This sequence joins TRBV27 and TRBJ1-2; 7 bases align to TRBD1. Per germline, CDR1 MNHEY and CDR2 SMNVEV (reference sequence). V lost 5 bases, J lost 7 bases, and 10 bases stayed unmatched. The length of the CDR3 is 14 residues. CDR3 in amino acids: CASSRTGRPFGYTF. DNA of the CDR3: TGTGCCAGCAGTCGGACAGGTCGCCCGTTTGGCTACACCTTC.

The chain is built from TRBV5-1 and TRBJ2-7; D call uncertain. The CDR3 loop spans 15 amino acids. V was clipped by 0 bases and J by 0 bases, with 10 bases between them. Germline V lookup: CDR1 SGHRS, CDR2 YFSETQ. CDR3 residues: CASSLEQPYSYEQYF. The CDR3 region has the DNA TGCGCCAGCAGCTTGGAACAGCCGTACTCCTACGAGCAGTACTTC.

This clonotype has more than one count but fewer than ten. The chain uses TRBV2 and TRBJ2-4, with TRBD1 as a possible D gene (6 bases). The CDR3 contains 18 residues. Trimming shortened V by 6 bases and J by 1 base, and 22 bases separated the two germline ends. CDR1 and CDR2 from the germline V gene are SNHLY and FYNNEI. The CDR3 nucleotides read TGTGCCAGCAGGGATCCCTACGACAGGCCCGGGGCCAAAAACATTCAGTACTTC. Amino acid sequence: CASRDPYDRPGAKNIQYF.